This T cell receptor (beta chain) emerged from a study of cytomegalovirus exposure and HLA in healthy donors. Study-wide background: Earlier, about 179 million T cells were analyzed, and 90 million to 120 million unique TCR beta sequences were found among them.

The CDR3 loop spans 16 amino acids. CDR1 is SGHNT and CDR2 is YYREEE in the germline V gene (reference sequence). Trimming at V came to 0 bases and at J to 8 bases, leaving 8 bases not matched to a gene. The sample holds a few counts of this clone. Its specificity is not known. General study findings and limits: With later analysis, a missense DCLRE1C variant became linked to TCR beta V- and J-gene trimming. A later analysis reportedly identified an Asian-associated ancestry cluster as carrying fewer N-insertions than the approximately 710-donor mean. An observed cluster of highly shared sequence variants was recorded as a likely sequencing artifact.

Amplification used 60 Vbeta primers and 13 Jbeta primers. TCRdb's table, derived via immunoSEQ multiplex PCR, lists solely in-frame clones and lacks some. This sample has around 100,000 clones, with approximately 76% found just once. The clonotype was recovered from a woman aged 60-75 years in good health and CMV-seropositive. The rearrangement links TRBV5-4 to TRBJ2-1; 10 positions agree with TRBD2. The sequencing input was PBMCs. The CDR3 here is CASSLGTSGISDEQFF. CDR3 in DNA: TGTGCCAGCAGCTTGGGGACTAGCGGCATTAGCGATGAGCAGTTCTTC.